This T cell receptor beta chain stems from a study of blood T cells in healthy people across ages. Of note for this clonotype: What it recognizes is unknown.

Study-level findings and limits: Correlation between TCR beta diversity and naive T cell percentage was strong.

This CDR3 comprises 15 residues. V lost 5 bases, J lost 3 bases, and 7 bases stayed unmatched. Germline-derived CDR1 and CDR2 are SGHTA and FQGNSA. A second roughly 7 to 11 cycle PCR used barcoded and J-beta primers. One entry per CDR3 protein, called by TCRdb with MiXCR from the 5' RACE reads. Found here are some 940,000 distinct CDR3 sequences, about 29% of them singletons; the top ten hold about a tenth. Separately, the same data were catalogued under a study of T cells of mothers and their children. That investigation notes: Mothers yielded over 8.5 million CDR3 reads, children about 3 million each.

This receptor was identified in a woman aged 40 to 49 in good health. The genes are TRBV7-2 and TRBJ2-3; 8 bases line up with TRBD2. Sequenced: blood. The CDR3 DNA follows: TGTGCCAGCAGCGCACGGGGGGGCTGGACAGATACGCAGTATTTT. Its translation is CASSARGGWTDTQYF.